This T cell receptor beta chain is drawn from a study of coeliac disease. Study in general: Without high-resolution HLA typing, biased TRBV7-2 usage was examined as a proof of principle. Broader study findings: Control samples showed higher TRB and TRG clonality than intraepithelial and lamina propria samples in active celiac disease. Few TRB amino acid sequences were shared between samples; most were unique.

Clones were read by immunoSEQ multiplex PCR, and TCRdb kept only the in-frame ones, dropping some. The data show thousands of clones, under 80% seen once. Comments on this clone: What it binds is not known.

Trimming took 6 bases from V and 5 from J; bases not matched to a gene: 9. In germline, CDR1 is MDHEN, CDR2 SYDVKM. CDR3 length: 15 residues. The rearrangement joins TRBV28 to TRBJ2-1, with 8 bases fitting TRBD1. What was sequenced was intraepithelial lymphocytes from the gut. This TCR came from a man aged 70 or older with active celiac disease. The CDR3 coding sequence is TGTGCCAGCAGAACAGGGGGTGAAGGGGACAATGAGCAGTTCTTC. This encodes CASRTGGEGDNEQFF.